Listed below are T cell receptor beta chains from one sample, sequenced in a study of blood T cells in healthy people across ages. TCRdb redid the calling of the 5' RACE reads with MiXCR, one entry per CDR3 protein. The table records about 830,000 distinct CDR3 sequences, around 62% of them present only once. Sequencing was carried out using blood. These receptors came from a man aged 30 to 45 in good health. The CDR3 runs from the conserved cysteine through the conserved F or W. A D gene is named only where the DNA matches it firmly. Part of the rows lack a size; the others show once, few, many or a class for expanded clones.

clone_size: few; j_call: TRBJ2-1; v_call: TRBV25-1; d_call: TRBD1; cdr3_length: 14; cdr3_aa: CASSSRTGDGEQFF; cdr3_nt: TGTGCCAGCAGCTCCCGGACAGGGGACGGGGAGCAGTTCTTC
clone_size: -; j_call: TRBJ1-2; v_call: TRBV12-3/TRBV12-4; d_call: -; cdr3_length: 13; cdr3_aa: CASSLIGLGGYTF; cdr3_nt: TGTGCCAGCAGTTTGATAGGGTTGGGTGGCTACACCTTC
clone_size: -; j_call: TRBJ2-5; v_call: TRBV20-1; d_call: TRBD2; cdr3_length: 17; cdr3_aa: CSASTGWASGVQETQYF; cdr3_nt: TGCAGTGCTAGCACCGGATGGGCTAGCGGGGTCCAAGAGACCCAGTACTTC
clone_size: -; j_call: TRBJ2-4; v_call: TRBV15; d_call: TRBD1; cdr3_length: 14; cdr3_aa: CATSREDRGNIQYF; cdr3_nt: TGTGCCACCAGCAGAGAGGACAGGGGTAACATTCAGTACTTC
clone_size: few; j_call: TRBJ1-4; v_call: TRBV4-3; d_call: -; cdr3_length: 15; cdr3_aa: CASSQARGRNEKLFF; cdr3_nt: TGCGCCAGCAGCCAGGCAAGGGGACGCAATGAAAAACTGTTTTTT
clone_size: -; j_call: TRBJ2-3; v_call: TRBV20-1; d_call: -; cdr3_length: 12; cdr3_aa: CSASGGGDTQYF; cdr3_nt: TGCAGTGCTAGTGGGGGTGGTGATACGCAGTATTTT
clone_size: -; j_call: TRBJ2-7; v_call: TRBV7-2; d_call: -; cdr3_length: 15; cdr3_aa: CASSLIQEGPYEQYF; cdr3_nt: TGTGCCAGCAGCTTAATCCAGGAGGGGCCCTACGAGCAGTACTTC
clone_size: -; j_call: TRBJ1-6; v_call: TRBV4-3; d_call: -; cdr3_length: 13; cdr3_aa: CASSQDQYSPLHF; cdr3_nt: TGCGCCAGCAGCCAAGATCAATATTCACCCCTCCACTTT
clone_size: -; j_call: TRBJ2-5; v_call: TRBV28; d_call: TRBD2; cdr3_length: 15; cdr3_aa: CASSRGLARGETQYF; cdr3_nt: TGTGCCAGCAGTAGGGGACTAGCGAGGGGAGAGACCCAGTACTTC
clone_size: few; j_call: TRBJ2-1; v_call: TRBV5-6; d_call: -; cdr3_length: 15; cdr3_aa: CASSFDFPRWNEQFF; cdr3_nt: TGTGCCAGCAGCTTCGACTTTCCTCGGTGGAATGAGCAGTTCTTC
clone_size: -; j_call: TRBJ2-7; v_call: TRBV6-2/TRBV6-3; d_call: -; cdr3_length: 13; cdr3_aa: CASRGPLPYEQYF; cdr3_nt: TGTGCCAGCAGAGGGCCATTACCCTACGAGCAGTACTTC
clone_size: -; j_call: TRBJ1-5; v_call: TRBV28; d_call: -; cdr3_length: 15; cdr3_aa: CASSPASWGDQPQHF; cdr3_nt: TGTGCCAGCAGCCCGGCATCCTGGGGCGATCAGCCCCAGCATTTT
clone_size: few; j_call: TRBJ2-4; v_call: TRBV5-1; d_call: TRBD1; cdr3_length: 15; cdr3_aa: CASSLGISGTDRRYF; cdr3_nt: TGCGCCAGCAGCTTGGGGATCTCCGGGACAGATAGACGGTACTTC
clone_size: few; j_call: TRBJ2-1; v_call: TRBV7-3; d_call: -; cdr3_length: 13; cdr3_aa: CASSLISRDEQFF; cdr3_nt: TGTGCCAGCAGCTTAATTTCAAGGGATGAGCAGTTCTTC
clone_size: -; j_call: TRBJ2-7; v_call: TRBV28; d_call: TRBD1; cdr3_length: 16; cdr3_aa: CASSLLGTGVSYEQYF; cdr3_nt: TGTGCCAGCAGTTTATTAGGGACAGGGGTGTCCTACGAGCAGTACTTC
clone_size: -; j_call: TRBJ2-1; v_call: TRBV5-6; d_call: -; cdr3_length: 16; cdr3_aa: CASSSLERGEYNEQFF; cdr3_nt: TGTGCCAGCAGCTCACTCGAACGGGGTGAATACAATGAGCAGTTCTTC
clone_size: once; j_call: TRBJ2-3; v_call: TRBV5-8; d_call: TRBD2; cdr3_length: 15; cdr3_aa: CASSYLAGPTDTQYF; cdr3_nt: TGTGCCAGCAGCTACCTAGCGGGGCCCACAGATACGCAGTATTTT
clone_size: -; j_call: TRBJ1-2; v_call: TRBV7-2; d_call: -; cdr3_length: 13; cdr3_aa: CASSRPRDKGYTF; cdr3_nt: TGTGCCAGCAGCCGTCCCCGAGACAAGGGCTACACCTTC
clone_size: -; j_call: TRBJ2-1; v_call: TRBV7-7; d_call: TRBD2; cdr3_length: 15; cdr3_aa: CANSLSGGPYNEQFF; cdr3_nt: TGTGCTAACAGCTTGAGCGGGGGGCCATACAATGAGCAGTTCTTC
clone_size: few; j_call: TRBJ1-2; v_call: TRBV28; d_call: -; cdr3_length: 14; cdr3_aa: CASLNQAVNYGYTF; cdr3_nt: TGTGCCAGCCTAAACCAGGCTGTTAACTATGGCTACACCTTC
clone_size: -; j_call: TRBJ2-5; v_call: TRBV18; d_call: -; cdr3_length: 14; cdr3_aa: CASSPTTREETQYF; cdr3_nt: TGTGCCAGCTCACCCACGACACGAGAAGAGACCCAGTACTTC
clone_size: -; j_call: TRBJ2-1; v_call: TRBV7-3; d_call: TRBD2; cdr3_length: 16; cdr3_aa: CASSLDSGGSLNEQFF; cdr3_nt: TGTGCCAGCAGCTTAGATAGCGGGGGCTCTCTGAATGAGCAGTTCTTC
clone_size: few; j_call: TRBJ2-3; v_call: TRBV3-1; d_call: TRBD2; cdr3_length: 13; cdr3_aa: CASSAVPGGTQYF; cdr3_nt: TGTGCCAGCAGCGCAGTTCCGGGGGGGACGCAGTATTTT
clone_size: -; j_call: TRBJ2-4; v_call: TRBV20-1; d_call: -; cdr3_length: 14; cdr3_aa: CSAKLAGLGNIQYF; cdr3_nt: TGCAGTGCTAAGCTCGCGGGACTGGGAAACATTCAGTACTTC
clone_size: -; j_call: TRBJ2-7; v_call: TRBV5-1; d_call: TRBD1; cdr3_length: 14; cdr3_aa: CASSNGQVTSEQYF; cdr3_nt: TGCGCCAGCAGCAATGGACAGGTGACCTCCGAGCAGTACTTC
clone_size: -; j_call: TRBJ2-7; v_call: TRBV13; d_call: TRBD1; cdr3_length: 15; cdr3_aa: CASSPRTGQTYEQYF; cdr3_nt: TGTGCCAGCAGCCCGCGGACAGGGCAGACTTACGAGCAGTACTTC
clone_size: -; j_call: TRBJ2-6; v_call: TRBV2; d_call: -; cdr3_length: 14; cdr3_aa: CASSGTRGANVLTF; cdr3_nt: TGTGCCAGCAGTGGAACCCGAGGGGCCAACGTCCTGACTTTC
clone_size: -; j_call: TRBJ2-7; v_call: TRBV13; d_call: -; cdr3_length: 13; cdr3_aa: CASSQGRVNEQYF; cdr3_nt: TGTGCCAGCAGCCAGGGTAGGGTCAACGAGCAGTACTTC
clone_size: -; j_call: TRBJ2-7; v_call: TRBV3-1; d_call: TRBD2; cdr3_length: 18; cdr3_aa: CASSSRFGLAGNGYEQYF; cdr3_nt: TGTGCCAGCAGCTCTCGATTCGGACTAGCGGGGAATGGATACGAGCAGTACTTC
clone_size: -; j_call: TRBJ2-5; v_call: TRBV9; d_call: TRBD2; cdr3_length: 16; cdr3_aa: CASSPRGLAAQETQYF; cdr3_nt: TGTGCCAGCAGCCCCCGAGGGCTAGCGGCCCAAGAGACCCAGTACTTC
clone_size: few; j_call: TRBJ2-7; v_call: TRBV20-1; d_call: TRBD2; cdr3_length: 14; cdr3_aa: CSARVSGGDYEQYF; cdr3_nt: TGCAGTGCTAGAGTCAGCGGGGGTGACTACGAGCAGTACTTC
clone_size: -; j_call: TRBJ2-3; v_call: TRBV4-3; d_call: -; cdr3_length: 16; cdr3_aa: CASSQGLGQSTDTQYF; cdr3_nt: TGCGCCAGCAGCCAAGGGCTCGGACAAAGCACAGATACGCAGTATTTT
clone_size: -; j_call: TRBJ2-5; v_call: TRBV20-1; d_call: -; cdr3_length: 14; cdr3_aa: CSAPRTGYLETQYF; cdr3_nt: TGCAGTGCACCCAGGACGGGATATCTGGAGACCCAGTACTTC
clone_size: -; j_call: TRBJ1-2; v_call: TRBV25-1; d_call: TRBD1; cdr3_length: 16; cdr3_aa: CASSEYIQGDRGGYTF; cdr3_nt: TGTGCCAGCAGTGAATATATTCAGGGAGACAGGGGTGGCTACACCTTC
clone_size: -; j_call: TRBJ2-3; v_call: TRBV2; d_call: -; cdr3_length: 15; cdr3_aa: CASSKWDTRTDTQYF; cdr3_nt: TGTGCCAGCAGTAAATGGGACACTCGCACAGATACGCAGTATTTT
clone_size: -; j_call: TRBJ2-5; v_call: TRBV7-2; d_call: -; cdr3_length: 14; cdr3_aa: CASSVQQGGETQYF; cdr3_nt: TGTGCCAGCAGCGTCCAACAGGGGGGGGAGACCCAGTACTTC
clone_size: once; j_call: TRBJ1-4; v_call: TRBV25-1; d_call: -; cdr3_length: 13; cdr3_aa: CASSQWFEEKLFF; cdr3_nt: TGTGCCAGCAGTCAGTGGTTTGAGGAAAAACTGTTTTTT
clone_size: -; j_call: TRBJ1-2; v_call: TRBV3-1; d_call: -; cdr3_length: 13; cdr3_aa: CASSQDGFYGYTF; cdr3_nt: TGTGCCAGCAGCCAAGACGGATTCTATGGCTACACCTTC
clone_size: -; j_call: TRBJ2-3; v_call: TRBV28; d_call: -; cdr3_length: 12; cdr3_aa: CASRLNRDTQYF; cdr3_nt: TGTGCCAGCAGACTGAATCGGGATACGCAGTATTTT